This paragraph reports one T cell receptor beta chain. Its antigen remains unknown. V shed 1 base and J shed 1 base, with 11 bases lying between them. The germline CDR1 and CDR2 sequences are SGHTA and FQGNSA. This CDR3 is built from 16 residues. Method: immunoSEQ multiplex PCR; TCRdb's copy keeps in-frame clones and lacks some. Among some 2,000 clones listed, around 75% were seen once. This sample was taken from a study of immune cell composition in non-small cell lung cancer. General observations from the study: Squamous carcinomas (75%) more often had tumour-associated clones >0.5% than adenocarcinomas (around 35%). TIL tumour reactivity correlated with maximal tumour-associated clone frequency in adenocarcinoma.

Frozen unsorted single-cell suspensions supplied the genomic DNA. The sequence came from a human donor with non-small cell lung cancer. The material sequenced was lung tumor tissue. This chain joins TRBV7-2 and TRBJ1-5; tentative D call: TRBD1 (6 bases). Here the CDR3 DNA reads TGTGCCAGCAGCTTAGATGCGGGGGCGAGCAATCAGCCCCAGCATTTT. As protein: CASSLDAGASNQPQHF.